Sequencing of this T cell receptor beta chain was carried out in a study of neurological immune-mediated disorders. Study outcomes and limitations: The multiple sclerosis repertoire cluster lacked an association with any feature, whether clinical or MRI.

V was pared by 5 bases and J by 1 base, with 5 bases between. The CDR3 has 13 residues. This clonotype was observed at least ten times. No antigen is known for it. MiXCR, applied by TCRdb to the 5' RACE reads, yields one record per CDR3 protein. The profile shows about 74,000 distinct CDR3 sequences, 4% to 6% of them singletons. This TCR derives from a man younger than 30 with multiple sclerosis. The rearrangement uses TRBV12-3 or TRBV12-4 and TRBJ2-2; the D is unclear. The specimen sequenced was PBMCs. The CDR3 loop reads CASSPENTGELFF. CDR3 nucleotides: TGTGCCAGCAGTCCAGAGAACACCGGGGAGCTGTTTTTT.